What follows are 27 T cell receptor beta chains derived from one specimen sequenced in a study of T cells after yellow fever vaccination. From the 5' RACE reads, TCRdb called clonotypes with MiXCR, one entry per CDR3 protein. The sample holds just under 600,000 distinct CDR3 sequences, about 13% seen once. The sample here was PBMCs, taken on the day of the yellow fever booster vaccination. The receptors were sampled from a man under 40 who received the YFV17D yellow fever vaccine.

This clonotype was seen a few times. V gene TRBV28 combines with J gene TRBJ1-2; D is perhaps TRBD1 (6 bases). Per the germline V gene, CDR1 is MDHEN and CDR2 is SYDVKM. V was clipped by 10 bases and J by 8 bases, with 20 bases between them. The CDR3 covers 13 residues. CDR3 sequence reads: CATTLGGAVGYTF. CDR3 DNA sequence: TGTGCCACCACCCTGGGGGGCGCGGTAGGCTACACCTTC.

This clonotype occurred a few times. The V gene is TRBV29-1, the J gene TRBJ1-1, with a possible D match to TRBD1 (5 bases). The CDR3 loop spans 14 amino acids. From germline, CDR1 is SQVTM and CDR2 ANQGSEA. V was shortened by 4 bases and J by 1 base, with 13 bases between the two germline ends. The CDR3 sequence is CSVGVSGGNTEAFF. CDR3 coding DNA: TGCAGCGTTGGGGTTTCCGGGGGGAACACTGAAGCTTTCTTT.

This clonotype came up many times. The genes are TRBV7-9 and TRBJ2-1; weak D call: TRBD2 (6 bases). V shed 5 bases and J shed 6 bases, with 23 bases lying between them. In germline, CDR1 is SEHNR, CDR2 FQNEAQ (reference sequence). The CDR3 is 17 amino acids. In DNA form, the CDR3 reads TGTGCCAGCAGCCTTGGACTACCGACGAGAGGGGTCAATGAGCAGTTCTTC. The encoded protein is CASSLGLPTRGVNEQFF. The variable domain in full, with the rest retrieved from reference TRBV7-9 and TRBJ2-1, is DTGVSQNPRHKITKRGQNVTFRCDPISEHNRLYWYRQTLGQGPEFLTYFQNEAQLEKSRLLSDRFSAERPKGSFSTLEIQRTEQGDSAMYLCASSLGLPTRGVNEQFFGPGTRLTVL.

The CDR3 DNA reads TGTGCCAGCACCGAGAGAGCTTCTTCCTACGAGCAGTACTTC. This encodes CASTERASSYEQYF. The chain has TRBV28 and TRBJ2-7; D uncertain. This CDR3 has 14 amino acids. V was trimmed by 7 bases and J by 1 base, leaving 14 bases between them. Germline V gene sequence: CDR1 MDHEN, CDR2 SYDVKM.

Only a few counts were recorded for this clonotype. CDR3 bases: TGTGCCAGCAGCCAGGAACGTATAAGGTTCACTGAAGCTTTCTTT. Its protein product is CASSQERIRFTEAFF. The gene calls are TRBV13 and TRBJ1-1; D ambiguous. Trimming cost V 5 bases and J 4 bases, with 17 bases left between them. The CDR3 consists of 15 residues. Germline CDR1 and CDR2: PRHDT and FYEKMQ (reference sequence).

J is TRBJ2-7 and V is TRBV28; 7 bases match TRBD2. The CDR3 runs to 14 residues. Losses at the gene ends were 10 bases for V and 2 bases for J; bases not matched to a gene: 11. CDR1 MDHEN and CDR2 SYDVKM come from the germline V gene. The CDR3 DNA reads TGTGCCACCAAAAGAGCGGGGCCGACCTACGAGCAGTACTTC. Its protein product is CATKRAGPTYEQYF.

Only a few counts were recorded for this clonotype. The chain is built from TRBV7-7 and TRBJ2-7; TRBD1 agrees at 8 bases. The CDR3 loop spans 15 amino acids. The V segment lost 5 bases and the J segment 6 bases; nucleotides outside the gene matches: 12. The germline CDR1 and CDR2 sequences are SSHAT and FNYEAQ (reference sequence). CDR3 bases: TGTGCCAGCAGCACCCAGGGGGCTTCCCCCTCCGAGCAGTACTTC. Translating it yields CASSTQGASPSEQYF.

The rearrangement links TRBV6-2 or TRBV6-3 to TRBJ2-5; no clear D gene. The germline V gene encodes CDR1 MNHEY and CDR2 SVGEGT. V lost 7 bases, J lost 2 bases, and 17 bases lay in between. The length of the CDR3 is 15 residues. CDR3: CASNPTRASQETQYF. The CDR3 coding sequence is TGTGCCAGCAATCCTACACGCGCCTCACAAGAGACCCAGTACTTC.

This clonotype occurred a few times. V is TRBV7-2 and J is TRBJ2-1; D is possibly TRBD2 (6 bases). Per the germline V gene, CDR1 is SGHTA and CDR2 is FQGNSA. The CDR3 has 15 residues. With 4 bases removed from V and 4 bases from J, the gap between germline ends came to 14 bases. CDR3 sequence: CASSSADYPYNEQFF. In DNA, the CDR3 is TGTGCCAGCAGCTCCGCGGACTATCCATACAATGAGCAGTTCTTC.

The table lists this clonotype with a few counts. The genes are TRBV5-1 and TRBJ2-1; D is possibly TRBD1 or TRBD2 (5 bases each). This CDR3 spans 18 amino acids. Germline V gene data show CDR1 as SGHRS and CDR2 as YFSETQ. V lost 0 bases, J lost 0 bases, and 16 bases lay in between. The chain's CDR3 is CASSLGGSGTRSYNEQFF. CDR3 DNA sequence: TGCGCCAGCAGCTTGGGGGGATCAGGGACGCGCTCCTACAATGAGCAGTTCTTC.

J is TRBJ2-1 and V is TRBV7-2, with TRBD2 identical over 7 bases. V was pared by 5 bases and J by 3 bases, with 10 bases of the junction left unmatched. The V gene's germline CDR1 is SGHTA and CDR2 FQGNSA. This CDR3 spans 16 amino acids. This chain's CDR3 is CASSPRPAGIYNEQFF. CDR3 DNA: TGTGCCAGCAGCCCTAGGCCAGCGGGGATCTACAATGAGCAGTTCTTC.

The genes are TRBV10-3 and TRBJ2-7, with D unresolved. Germline-derived CDR1 and CDR2 are ENHRY and SYGVKD. This CDR3 comprises 12 residues. V was pared by 2 bases and J by 3 bases, with 5 bases between. The chain's CDR3 is CAISEGSYEQYF. The CDR3 DNA is TGTGCCATCAGTGAGGGAAGCTACGAGCAGTACTTC.

This chain joins TRBV3-1 and TRBJ2-6; 9 bases agree with TRBD1. This CDR3 is built from 17 residues. Germline CDR1 and CDR2: LGHDT and YNNKEL (reference sequence). The V gene end was trimmed by 5 bases and the J gene end by 3 bases; junction bases not matched to a gene: 8. CDR3 region: CASSKGQGGFGANVLTF. In nucleotides, the CDR3 is TGTGCCAGCAGCAAGGGACAGGGAGGGTTTGGGGCCAACGTCCTGACTTTC.

This clonotype has ten or more counts. The chain carries TRBV15 and TRBJ2-1; 12 nucleotides align to TRBD2. The length of the CDR3 is 17 residues. Germline CDR1 and CDR2: LNHNV and YYDKDF (reference sequence). V was clipped by 4 bases and J by 5 bases; unmatched bases: 9. The CDR3 sequence is CATSTETSGGGHNEQFF. CDR3 coding DNA: TGTGCCACCAGCACAGAGACTAGCGGGGGAGGGCACAATGAGCAGTTCTTC.

The J gene is TRBJ1-1, the V gene TRBV6-5; D is undetermined. In germline, CDR1 is MNHEY, CDR2 SVGAGI. The CDR3 contains 12 residues. Trimming shortened V by 5 bases and J by 4 bases, and 8 bases separated the two germline ends. The CDR3 here is CASSRGSTEAFF. CDR3 DNA: TGTGCCAGCAGTCGGGGAAGCACTGAAGCTTTCTTT.

The sample holds a few counts of this clonotype. The V and J genes are TRBV20-1 and TRBJ1-5; 7 nucleotides agree with TRBD1. The CDR3 spans 15 residues. Trimming removed 5 bases from V and 0 bases from J; junction bases left unmatched: 7. Per germline, CDR1 DFQATT and CDR2 SNEGSKA (reference sequence). The CDR3 protein is CSAAGTAYSNQPQHF. The CDR3 coding sequence is TGCAGTGCTGCCGGGACAGCTTATAGCAATCAGCCCCAGCATTTT.

The CDR3 coding sequence is TGTGCCAGCAGCTTATCAGGGTCTCCAAACACCATATATTTT. It specifies CASSLSGSPNTIYF. This rearrangement joins TRBV7-9 to TRBJ1-3; tentative D call: TRBD1 (5 bases). Germline values: CDR1 SEHNR, CDR2 FQNEAQ (reference sequence). CDR3 length: 14 residues. Trimming removed 2 bases at V and 6 bases at J, with 11 bases between.

The chain combines TRBV10-3 with TRBJ1-1, with TRBD1 matching over 11 bases. The CDR3 has 13 amino acids. With V trimmed by 10 bases and J by 4 bases, 5 bases remained unmatched. Per the germline V gene, CDR1 is ENHRY and CDR2 is SYGVKD. CDR3 bases: TGTGCCACCGGGGGACAGGGGGTCACTGAAGCTTTCTTT. As protein: CATGGQGVTEAFF.

This clonotype was recorded a few times. The chain couples TRBV4-3 to TRBJ2-5; 12 nucleotides align to TRBD2. This CDR3 comprises 17 residues. Germline assignment: CDR1 LGHNA and CDR2 YSLEER. Trimming cost V 0 bases and J 5 bases; bases outside gene matches: 7. CDR3 region: CASSQDLAGGPYETQYF. In DNA form, the CDR3 reads TGCGCCAGCAGCCAAGATCTAGCGGGAGGGCCGTACGAGACCCAGTACTTC.

The table lists this clonotype with a few counts. V usage is TRBV7-2 and J usage is TRBJ2-7; 11 bases map to TRBD2. Germline V gene lookup returns CDR1 SGHTA and CDR2 FQGNSA. The V segment lost 0 bases and the J segment 4 bases; nucleotides outside the gene matches: 8. CDR3 length: 17 amino acids. CDR3 coding DNA: TGTGCCAGCAGCTTAGCGGACATAGCGGGAGGGGGATACGAGCAGTACTTC. Translating gives CASSLADIAGGGYEQYF.

In this sample, this clonotype turned up a few times. The CDR3 spells CASNPLAGAYNEQFF. The CDR3 nucleotides are TGTGCCAGCAACCCCCTAGCGGGGGCCTACAATGAGCAGTTCTTC. The rearrangement links TRBV6-2 or TRBV6-3 to TRBJ2-1, with 10 bases aligning to TRBD2. V dropped 7 bases and J dropped 2; count of bases not matched to a gene: 5. CDR1 and CDR2 from the germline V gene are MNHEY and SVGEGT. CDR3 length: 15 residues.

The chain couples TRBV6-6 to TRBJ2-5, with D perhaps matching TRBD1 (5 bases). The CDR3 consists of 13 residues. V lost 6 bases and J lost 6, with 14 bases in between. Per germline, CDR1 MNHNY and CDR2 SVGAGI (reference sequence). The CDR3 DNA reads as TGTGCCAGCAGCGGCACAGGACCGCAGACCCAGTACTTC. The encoded protein is CASSGTGPQTQYF.

This clonotype was observed a few times. This chain connects TRBV20-1 to TRBJ1-5; 8 bases map to TRBD1. CDR1 and CDR2 from the germline V gene are DFQATT and SNEGSKA (reference sequence). This CDR3 is 15 amino acids long. Trimming removed 3 bases from V and 0 bases from J; junction bases left unmatched: 4. The CDR3 coding sequence is TGCAGTGCTAGGGACAGGGTTAATAGCAATCAGCCCCAGCATTTT. Amino acids: CSARDRVNSNQPQHF.

The rearrangement links TRBV5-1 to TRBJ2-1, with unresolved D. Germline values: CDR1 SGHRS, CDR2 YFSETQ. The V and J ends lost 1 base and 0 bases respectively, with 8 bases between them. The CDR3 runs 15 residues. This CDR3 is CASSLQMSSYNEQFF. DNA of the CDR3: TGCGCCAGCAGCTTGCAAATGAGCTCCTACAATGAGCAGTTCTTC.

The chain employs TRBV9 and TRBJ2-7; perhaps TRBD2 as D (6 bases). V lost 4 bases to trimming and J lost 3 bases, with 20 bases between them. Germline V gives CDR1 SGDLS, CDR2 YYNGEE. This CDR3 is 16 amino acids long. The CDR3 reads CASSPHGYRGGYEQYF. The CDR3 DNA reads TGTGCCAGCAGCCCGCACGGCTATAGGGGAGGCTACGAGCAGTACTTC.

This chain links TRBV6-2 or TRBV6-3 with TRBJ1-1; D might be TRBD1 (6 bases). V was trimmed by 8 bases and J by 3 bases, leaving 16 bases between them. The CDR3 is 14 amino acids. The germline V gene has CDR1 MNHEY and CDR2 SVGEGT. The CDR3: CASDRGLSHTEAFF. CDR3 DNA: TGTGCCAGCGATCGGGGGCTTTCTCACACTGAAGCTTTCTTT.

With regard to this clonotype: It may be a read error: a sequence one base away is much more abundant. The conserved phenylalanine or tryptophan normally closing the CDR3 is absent here, so this likely arose from a read error. The chain is built from TRBV7-9 and TRBJ2-1; perhaps TRBD1 as D (6 bases). V dropped 2 bases and J dropped 10 bases, with 12 bases sitting between them. Germline V gene sequence: CDR1 SEHNR, CDR2 FQNEAQ (reference sequence). This CDR3 has 13 residues. The CDR3 sequence: CASSLRVGGEQFS. Written as DNA, the CDR3 is TGTGCCAGCAGCTTACGCGTAGGGGGAGAGCAGTTCTCC.